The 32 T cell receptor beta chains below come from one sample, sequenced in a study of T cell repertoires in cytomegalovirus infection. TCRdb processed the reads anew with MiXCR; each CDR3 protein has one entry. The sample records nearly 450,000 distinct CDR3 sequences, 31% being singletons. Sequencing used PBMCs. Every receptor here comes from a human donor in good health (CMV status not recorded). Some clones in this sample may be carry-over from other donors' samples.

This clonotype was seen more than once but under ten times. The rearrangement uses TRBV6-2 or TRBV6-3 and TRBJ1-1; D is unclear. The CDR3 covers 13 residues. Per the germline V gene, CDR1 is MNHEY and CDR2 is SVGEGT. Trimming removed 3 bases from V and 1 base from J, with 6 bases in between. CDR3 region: CASSYPRNTEAFF. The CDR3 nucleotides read TGTGCCAGCAGTTATCCAAGGAACACTGAAGCTTTCTTT.

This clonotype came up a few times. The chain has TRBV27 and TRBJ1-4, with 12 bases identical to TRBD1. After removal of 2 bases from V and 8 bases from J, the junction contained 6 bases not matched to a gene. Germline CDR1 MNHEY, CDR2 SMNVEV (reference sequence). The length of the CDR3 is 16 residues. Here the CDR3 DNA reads TGTGCCAGCAGTTTACGACCGGGACAGGGGGCGGAAAAACTGTTTTTT. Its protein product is CASSLRPGQGAEKLFF.

The CDR3 is CSARDEQGVAGGYTF. The CDR3 nucleotides are TGCAGTGCTAGAGATGAACAGGGGGTTGCGGGAGGCTACACCTTC. The V and J genes are TRBV20-1 and TRBJ1-2; 8 nucleotides line up with TRBD1. The CDR3 length is 15 residues. The germline gives CDR1 DFQATT, CDR2 SNEGSKA (reference sequence). J was trimmed by 8 bases and V by 0 bases; bases with no gene match: 11.

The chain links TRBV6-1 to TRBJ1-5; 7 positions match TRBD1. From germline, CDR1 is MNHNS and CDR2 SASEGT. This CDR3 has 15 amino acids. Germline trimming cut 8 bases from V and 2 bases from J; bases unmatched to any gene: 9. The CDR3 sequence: CASRSTGAGNQPQHF. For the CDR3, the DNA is TGTGCCAGCCGTTCCACAGGGGCCGGCAATCAGCCCCAGCATTTT.

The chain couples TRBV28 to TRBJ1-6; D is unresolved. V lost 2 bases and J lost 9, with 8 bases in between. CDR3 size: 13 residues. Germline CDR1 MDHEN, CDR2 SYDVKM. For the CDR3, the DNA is TGTGCCAGCAGTTTAGTCCAGAGTTCACCCCTCCACTTT. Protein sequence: CASSLVQSSPLHF.

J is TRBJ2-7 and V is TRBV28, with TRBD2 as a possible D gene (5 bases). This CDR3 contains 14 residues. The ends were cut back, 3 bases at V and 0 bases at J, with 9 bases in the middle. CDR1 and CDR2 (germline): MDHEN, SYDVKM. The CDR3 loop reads CASSFPGISYEQYF. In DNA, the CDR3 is TGTGCCAGCAGTTTTCCGGGGATCTCCTACGAGCAGTACTTC.

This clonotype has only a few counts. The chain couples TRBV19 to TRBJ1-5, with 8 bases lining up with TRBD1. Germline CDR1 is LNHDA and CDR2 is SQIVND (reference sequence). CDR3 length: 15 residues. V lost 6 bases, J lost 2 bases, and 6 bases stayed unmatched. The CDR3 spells CASRSTGQGNQPQHF. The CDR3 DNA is TGTGCCAGTAGATCCACGGGACAGGGCAATCAGCCCCAGCATTTT.

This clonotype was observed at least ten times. The CDR3 DNA sequence: TGTGCCAGTAGTGCATATAGCAATCAGCCCCAGCATTTT. Its translation is CASSAYSNQPQHF. The V call is TRBV19, the J call TRBJ1-5; D is unresolved. Germline V gene lookup returns CDR1 LNHDA and CDR2 SQIVND (reference sequence). Trimming removed 5 bases at V and 0 bases at J, with 5 bases between. The CDR3 sequence is 13 residues long.

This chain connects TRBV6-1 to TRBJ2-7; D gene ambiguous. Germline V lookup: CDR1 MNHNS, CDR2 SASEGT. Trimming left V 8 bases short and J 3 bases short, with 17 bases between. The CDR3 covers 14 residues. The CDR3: CASHEGYRSYEQYF. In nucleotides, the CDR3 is TGTGCCAGCCATGAAGGATATAGAAGCTACGAGCAGTACTTC.

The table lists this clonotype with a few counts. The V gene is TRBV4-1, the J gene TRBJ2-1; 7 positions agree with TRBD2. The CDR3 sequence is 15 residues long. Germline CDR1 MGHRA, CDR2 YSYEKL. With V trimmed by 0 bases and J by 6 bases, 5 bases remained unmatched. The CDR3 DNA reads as TGCGCCAGCAGCCAAGATGGGGGGGATGGCAATGAGCAGTTCTTC. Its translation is CASSQDGGDGNEQFF.

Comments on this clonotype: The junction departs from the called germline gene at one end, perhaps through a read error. The DNA for the CDR3 is TGTTCCAGCAGCTTTTGGACAGTTTACGAGCATTACTTC. Encoded protein: CSSSFWTVYEHYF. V is TRBV7-2 and J is TRBJ2-7; possibly TRBD1 for D (6 bases). The CDR3 runs 13 residues. Germline CDR1 and CDR2: SGHTA and FQGNSA.

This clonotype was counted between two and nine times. CDR3 residues: CASSSGWTTGELFF. The DNA for the CDR3 is TGTGCCAGCAGCTCGGGCTGGACCACCGGGGAGCTGTTTTTT. The chain is built from TRBV11-2 and TRBJ2-2; D is unclear. Germline-derived CDR1 and CDR2 are SGHAT and FQNNGV. The V end lost 4 bases, the J end lost 4 bases, and 10 bases lay between the germline ends. The CDR3 has 14 amino acids. Supplemented by reference TRBV11-2 and TRBJ2-2, the full variable domain reads EAGVAQSPRYKIIEKRQSVAFWCNPISGHATLYWYQQILGQGPKLLIQFQNNGVVDDSQLPKDRFSAERLKGVDSTLKIQPAKLEDSAVYLCASSSGWTTGELFFGEGSRLTVL.

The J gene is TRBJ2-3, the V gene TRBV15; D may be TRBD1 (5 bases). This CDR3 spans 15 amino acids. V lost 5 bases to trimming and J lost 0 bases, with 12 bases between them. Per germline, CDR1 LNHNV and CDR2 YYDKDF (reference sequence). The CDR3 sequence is CATSADRASTDTQYF. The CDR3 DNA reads TGTGCCACCAGCGCCGACAGAGCAAGCACAGATACGCAGTATTTT.

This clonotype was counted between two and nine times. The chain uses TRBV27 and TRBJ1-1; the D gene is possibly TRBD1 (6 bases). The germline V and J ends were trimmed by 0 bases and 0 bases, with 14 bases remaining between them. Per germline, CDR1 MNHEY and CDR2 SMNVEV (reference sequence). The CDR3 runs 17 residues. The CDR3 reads CASSLSGTPFMNTEAFF. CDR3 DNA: TGTGCCAGCAGTTTATCCGGGACACCGTTCATGAACACTGAAGCTTTCTTT.

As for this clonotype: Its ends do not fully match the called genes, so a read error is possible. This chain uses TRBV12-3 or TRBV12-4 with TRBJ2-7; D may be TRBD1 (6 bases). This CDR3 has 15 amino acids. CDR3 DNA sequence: TGTGACAGCAGCTGGGGGCCGCCGGTCTCCTACGAGCAGTACTTC. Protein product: CDSSWGPPVSYEQYF.

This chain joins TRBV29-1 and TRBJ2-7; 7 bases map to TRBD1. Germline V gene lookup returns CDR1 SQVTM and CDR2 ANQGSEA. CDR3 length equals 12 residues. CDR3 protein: CSYGQDLYEQYF. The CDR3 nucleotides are TGCAGTTACGGACAGGATCTCTACGAGCAGTACTTC.

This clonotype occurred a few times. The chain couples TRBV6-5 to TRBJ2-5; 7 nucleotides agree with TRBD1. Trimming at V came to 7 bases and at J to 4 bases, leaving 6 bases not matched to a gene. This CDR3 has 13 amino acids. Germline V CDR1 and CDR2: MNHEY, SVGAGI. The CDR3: CASTRQGGETQYF. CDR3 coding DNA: TGTGCCAGCACCAGACAGGGTGGAGAGACCCAGTACTTC.

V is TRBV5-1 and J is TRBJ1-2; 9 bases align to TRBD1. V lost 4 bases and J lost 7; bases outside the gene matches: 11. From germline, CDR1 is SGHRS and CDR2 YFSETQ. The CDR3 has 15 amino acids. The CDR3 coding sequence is TGCGCCAGCAGCCCGATCTGGACAGGGGCTCCTGGCTACACCTTC. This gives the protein CASSPIWTGAPGYTF.

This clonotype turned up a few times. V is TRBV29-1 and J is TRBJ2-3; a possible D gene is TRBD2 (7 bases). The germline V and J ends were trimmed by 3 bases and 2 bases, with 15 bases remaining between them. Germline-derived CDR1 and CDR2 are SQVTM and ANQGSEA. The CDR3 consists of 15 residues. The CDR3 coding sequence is TGCAGCGTTGAGGGGGAGGGGGGGCCCACAGATACGCAGTATTTT. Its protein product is CSVEGEGGPTDTQYF.

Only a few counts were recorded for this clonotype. CDR3 sequence reads: CASTVLETRNEKLFF. The CDR3, as DNA: TGTGCCAGCACCGTCTTAGAGACCCGTAATGAAAAACTGTTTTTT. The chain combines TRBV6-1 with TRBJ1-4; no firm D call. CDR1 and CDR2 from the germline V gene are MNHNS and SASEGT. Trimming left V 7 bases short and J 4 bases short, with 16 bases between. The CDR3 has 15 amino acids.

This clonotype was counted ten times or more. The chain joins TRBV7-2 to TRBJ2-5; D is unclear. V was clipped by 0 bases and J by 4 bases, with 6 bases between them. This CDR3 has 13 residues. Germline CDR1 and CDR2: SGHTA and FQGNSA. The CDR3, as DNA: TGTGCCAGCAGCTTAGCAGTAATAGAGACCCAGTACTTC. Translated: CASSLAVIETQYF.

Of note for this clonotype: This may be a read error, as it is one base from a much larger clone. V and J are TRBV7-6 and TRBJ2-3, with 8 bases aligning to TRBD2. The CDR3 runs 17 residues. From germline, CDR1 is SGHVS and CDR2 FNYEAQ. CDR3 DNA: TGTGCCAGCAGATTAGCGGGGAGTAGCGGTCCCACAGATACGCAGTATTTT. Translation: CASRLAGSSGPTDTQYF. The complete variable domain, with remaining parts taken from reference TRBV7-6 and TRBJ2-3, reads GAGVSQSPRYKVTKRGQDVALRCDPISGHVSLYWYRQALGQGPEFLTYFNYEAQQDKSGLPNDRFSAERPEGSISTLTIQRTEQRDSAMYRCASRLAGSSGPTDTQYFGPGTRLTVL.

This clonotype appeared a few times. The CDR3 nucleotides are TGCAGTGCTACTAGCGGGGGCGAACCGAGCACAGATACGCAGTATTTT. Protein product: CSATSGGEPSTDTQYF. This rearrangement joins TRBV20-1 to TRBJ2-3; 10 bases are shared with TRBD2. J was trimmed by 0 bases and V by 4 bases; bases with no gene match: 7. Germline CDR1 reads DFQATT; CDR2 reads SNEGSKA (reference sequence). This CDR3 has 16 residues.

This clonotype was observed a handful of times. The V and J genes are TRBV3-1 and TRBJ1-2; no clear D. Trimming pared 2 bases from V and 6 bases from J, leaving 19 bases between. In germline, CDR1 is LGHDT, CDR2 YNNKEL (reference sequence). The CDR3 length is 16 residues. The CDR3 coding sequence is TGTGCCAGCAGCCAACTAAGGGCCGACCCGGCCAATGGCTACACCTTC. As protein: CASSQLRADPANGYTF.

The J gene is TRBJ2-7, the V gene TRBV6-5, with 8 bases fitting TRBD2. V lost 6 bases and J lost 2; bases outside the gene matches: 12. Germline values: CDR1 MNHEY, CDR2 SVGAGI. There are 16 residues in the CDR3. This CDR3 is CASSPDRAGGTYEQYF. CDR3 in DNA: TGTGCCAGCAGCCCTGACCGGGCGGGGGGAACCTACGAGCAGTACTTC.

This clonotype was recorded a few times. The CDR3 region has the DNA TGTGCCAGCAGTTGGAGGGTCCTATCCTACAATGAGCAGTTCTTC. Protein sequence: CASSWRVLSYNEQFF. This rearrangement joins TRBV6-1 to TRBJ2-1; possible D gene TRBD2, 6 bases. V dropped 5 bases and J dropped 1 base, with 12 bases sitting between them. Germline-derived CDR1 and CDR2 are MNHNS and SASEGT. This CDR3 is 15 amino acids long.

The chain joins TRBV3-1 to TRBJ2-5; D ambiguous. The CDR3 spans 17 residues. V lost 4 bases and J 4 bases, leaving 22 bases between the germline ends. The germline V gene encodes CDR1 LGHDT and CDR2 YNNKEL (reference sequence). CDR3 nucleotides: TGTGCCAGCAGCCCCTACCCCGCACCCCGAGAGAGAGAGACCCAGTACTTC. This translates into CASSPYPAPRERETQYF.

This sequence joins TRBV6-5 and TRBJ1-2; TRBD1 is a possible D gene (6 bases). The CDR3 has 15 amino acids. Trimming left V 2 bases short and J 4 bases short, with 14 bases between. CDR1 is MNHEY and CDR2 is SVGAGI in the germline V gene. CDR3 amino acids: CASSYPDSGAYGYTF. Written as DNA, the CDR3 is TGTGCCAGCAGTTACCCGGACTCAGGGGCCTATGGCTACACCTTC.

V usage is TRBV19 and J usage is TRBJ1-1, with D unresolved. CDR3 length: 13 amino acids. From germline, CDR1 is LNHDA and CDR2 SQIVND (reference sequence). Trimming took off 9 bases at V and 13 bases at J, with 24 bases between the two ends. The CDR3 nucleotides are TGTGCCAGCGGGGAAATTCGTTACACTGAATATTTCTTT. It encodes CASGEIRYTEYFF. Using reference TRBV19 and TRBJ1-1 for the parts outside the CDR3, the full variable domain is DGGITQSPKYLFRKEGQNVTLSCEQNLNHDAMYWYRQDPGQGLRLIYYSQIVNDFQKGDIAEGYSVSREKKESFPLTVTSAQKNPTAFYLCASGEIRYTEYFFGQGTRLTVV.

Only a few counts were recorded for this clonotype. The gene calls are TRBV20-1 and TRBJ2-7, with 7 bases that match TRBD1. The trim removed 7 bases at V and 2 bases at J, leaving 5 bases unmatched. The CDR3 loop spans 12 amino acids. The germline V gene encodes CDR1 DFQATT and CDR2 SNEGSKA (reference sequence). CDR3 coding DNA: TGCAGTGTCCGACAGGGTACCTACGAGCAGTACTTC. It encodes CSVRQGTYEQYF.

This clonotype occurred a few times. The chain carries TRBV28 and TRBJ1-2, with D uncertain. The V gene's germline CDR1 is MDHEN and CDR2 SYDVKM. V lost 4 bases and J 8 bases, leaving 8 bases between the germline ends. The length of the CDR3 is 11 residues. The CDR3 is CASSYTRGYTF. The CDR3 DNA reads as TGTGCCAGCAGTTACACAAGGGGCTACACCTTC.

The CDR3 sequence: CAWSDGEPYGYTF. The DNA for the CDR3 is TGTGCCTGGAGTGACGGGGAGCCCTATGGCTACACCTTC. The chain carries TRBV30 and TRBJ1-2; D unclear. The CDR3 has 13 amino acids. V lost 1 base and J 4 bases, leaving 10 bases between the germline ends. Looked up from germline, CDR1 is GTSNPN and CDR2 is SVGIG (reference sequence).